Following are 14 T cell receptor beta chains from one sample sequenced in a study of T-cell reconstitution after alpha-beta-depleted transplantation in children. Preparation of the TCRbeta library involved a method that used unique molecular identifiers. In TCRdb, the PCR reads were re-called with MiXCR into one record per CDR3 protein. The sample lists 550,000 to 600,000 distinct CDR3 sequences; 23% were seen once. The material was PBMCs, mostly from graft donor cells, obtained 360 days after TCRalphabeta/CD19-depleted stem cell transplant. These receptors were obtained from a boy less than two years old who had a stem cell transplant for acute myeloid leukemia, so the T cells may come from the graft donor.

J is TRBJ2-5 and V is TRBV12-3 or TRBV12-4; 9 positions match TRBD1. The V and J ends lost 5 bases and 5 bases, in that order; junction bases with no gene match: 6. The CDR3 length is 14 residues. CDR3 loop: CASSPGTGLETQYF. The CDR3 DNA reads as TGTGCCAGCAGTCCCGGGACAGGGTTGGAGACCCAGTACTTC.

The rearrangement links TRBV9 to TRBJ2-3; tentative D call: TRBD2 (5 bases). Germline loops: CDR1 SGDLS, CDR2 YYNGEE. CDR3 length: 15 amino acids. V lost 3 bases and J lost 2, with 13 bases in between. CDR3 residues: CASSGQLGYTDTQYF. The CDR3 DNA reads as TGTGCCAGCAGCGGACAACTAGGCTACACAGATACGCAGTATTTT.

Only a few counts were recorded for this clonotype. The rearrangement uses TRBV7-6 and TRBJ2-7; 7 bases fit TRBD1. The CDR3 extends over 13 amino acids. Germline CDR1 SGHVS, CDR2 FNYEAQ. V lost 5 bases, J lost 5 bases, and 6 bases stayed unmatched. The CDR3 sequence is CASSPTGNHEQYF. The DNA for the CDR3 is TGTGCCAGCAGCCCGACAGGGAACCACGAGCAGTACTTC.

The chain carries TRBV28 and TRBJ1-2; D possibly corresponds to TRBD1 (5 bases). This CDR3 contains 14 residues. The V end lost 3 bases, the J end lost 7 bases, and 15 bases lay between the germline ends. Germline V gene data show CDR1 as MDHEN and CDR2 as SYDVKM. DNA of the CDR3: TGTGCCAGCAGTTTTCCCTCGTTGGGGGGTGGCTACACCTTC. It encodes CASSFPSLGGGYTF.

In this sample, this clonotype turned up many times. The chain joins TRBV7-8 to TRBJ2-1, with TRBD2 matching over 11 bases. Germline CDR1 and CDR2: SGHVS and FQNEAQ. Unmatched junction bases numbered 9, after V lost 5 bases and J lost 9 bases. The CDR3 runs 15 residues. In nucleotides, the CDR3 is TGTGCCAGCAGCCTCCGAGTAGCGGGGGGGTTTGAGCAGTTCTTC. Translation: CASSLRVAGGFEQFF.

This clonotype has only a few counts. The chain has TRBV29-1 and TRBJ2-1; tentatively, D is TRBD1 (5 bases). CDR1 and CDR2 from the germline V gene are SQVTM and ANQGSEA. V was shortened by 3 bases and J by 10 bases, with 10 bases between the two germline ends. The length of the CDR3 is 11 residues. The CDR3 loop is CSVDRVEEQFF. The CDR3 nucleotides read TGCAGCGTTGACAGGGTCGAGGAGCAGTTCTTC.

The CDR3 reads CASSYPGEGVTQYF. In nucleotides, the CDR3 is TGTGCCAGCAGTTACCCAGGGGAGGGGGTGACCCAGTACTTC. The V and J genes are TRBV6-5 and TRBJ2-5; D might be TRBD2 (7 bases). The CDR3 is 14 residues long. Germline V gene sequence: CDR1 MNHEY, CDR2 SVGAGI. V shed 2 bases and J shed 7 bases, with 14 bases lying between them.

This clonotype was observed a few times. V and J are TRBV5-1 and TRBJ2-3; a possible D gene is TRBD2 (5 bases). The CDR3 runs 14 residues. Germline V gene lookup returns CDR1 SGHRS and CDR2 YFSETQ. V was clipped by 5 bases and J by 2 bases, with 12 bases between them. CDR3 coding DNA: TGCGCCAGCAGTCCAACTAGTTCCACAGATACGCAGTATTTT. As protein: CASSPTSSTDTQYF.

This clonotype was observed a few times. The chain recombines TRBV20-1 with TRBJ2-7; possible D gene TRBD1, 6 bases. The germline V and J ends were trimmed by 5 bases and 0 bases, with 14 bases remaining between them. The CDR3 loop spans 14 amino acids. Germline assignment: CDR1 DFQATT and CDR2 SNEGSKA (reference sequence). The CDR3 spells CSAPLGGSSYEQYV. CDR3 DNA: TGCAGTGCTCCCCTAGGGGGTAGCTCCTACGAGCAGTACGTC.

The CDR3 region is CASSFRPRAGGVHEQYF. As DNA, the CDR3 is TGCGCCAGCAGCTTTAGGCCCCGGGCAGGCGGGGTCCACGAGCAGTACTTC. V gene TRBV5-1 combines with J gene TRBJ2-7, with D possibly being TRBD2 (6 bases). This CDR3 comprises 17 residues. Trimming took 2 bases from V and 5 from J, leaving 23 bases between them. The germline V gene encodes CDR1 SGHRS and CDR2 YFSETQ.

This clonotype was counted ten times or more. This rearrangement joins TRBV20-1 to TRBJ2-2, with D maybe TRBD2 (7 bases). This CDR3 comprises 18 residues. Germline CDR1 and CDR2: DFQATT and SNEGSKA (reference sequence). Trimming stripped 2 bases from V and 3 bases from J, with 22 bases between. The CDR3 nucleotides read TGCAGTGCTAGACGTGGCGGGGGCGCGAGGTTGGACACCGGGGAGCTGTTTTTT. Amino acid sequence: CSARRGGGARLDTGELFF.

CDR3 loop: CASSSRQGTLQETQYF. The CDR3 nucleotides are TGTGCCAGCAGCTCCCGACAGGGGACCCTCCAAGAGACCCAGTACTTC. This chain uses TRBV7-2 with TRBJ2-5; 8 nucleotides match TRBD1. The trim removed 4 bases at V and 1 base at J, leaving 8 bases unmatched. CDR1 is SGHTA and CDR2 is FQGNSA in the germline V gene. The CDR3 is made up of 16 amino acids.

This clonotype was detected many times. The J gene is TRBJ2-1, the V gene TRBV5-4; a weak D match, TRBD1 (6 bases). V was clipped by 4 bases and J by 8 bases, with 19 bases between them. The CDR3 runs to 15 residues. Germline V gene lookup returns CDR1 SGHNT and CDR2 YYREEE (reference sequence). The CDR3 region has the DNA TGTGCCAGCAGCCCCCCGGACAGCGAGAATTATGAGCAGTTCTTC. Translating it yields CASSPPDSENYEQFF.

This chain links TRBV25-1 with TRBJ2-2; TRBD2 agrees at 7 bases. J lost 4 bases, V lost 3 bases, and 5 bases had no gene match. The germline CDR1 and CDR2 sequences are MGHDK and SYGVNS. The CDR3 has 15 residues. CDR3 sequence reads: CASSDAGETTGELFF. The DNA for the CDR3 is TGTGCCAGCAGTGATGCGGGGGAGACCACCGGGGAGCTGTTTTTT.